The 26 T cell receptor beta chains in this list originate from one sample, sequenced in a study of T cells in tuberculosis. Thawed, overnight-rested PBMC were stained with GMM-loaded CD1B tetramer, viability dye and anti-CD3, then sorted. CD1B tetramers were loaded with Rhodococcus equi-derived C32 glucose monomycolate. Generated by immunoSEQ multiplex PCR, the TCRdb table keeps only in-frame clones and is missing some. The profile shows nearly 60,000 clones, roughly 86% of them singletons. The specimen sequenced was CD1b-GMM tetramer-negative cells sorted from PBMCs. These receptors were collected from an adult woman with latent tuberculosis.

This sequence joins TRBV4-3 and TRBJ2-1; the match to TRBD2 covers 7 bases. The V and J ends lost 0 bases and 4 bases, in that order; junction bases with no gene match: 6. The germline V gene has CDR1 LGHNA and CDR2 YSLEER. The CDR3 spans 16 residues. CDR3 sequence reads: CASSQDRRAGYNEQFF. The CDR3 DNA follows: TGCGCCAGCAGCCAAGATCGCCGAGCGGGGTACAATGAGCAGTTCTTC.

This chain uses TRBV5-4 with TRBJ2-1, with TRBD1 matching over 9 bases. The CDR3 is 15 residues long. The trim removed 3 bases at V and 3 bases at J, leaving 4 bases unmatched. Germline lookup yields CDR1 SGHNT and CDR2 YYREEE (reference sequence). Here the CDR3 reads CASSSRDRDYNEQFF. The CDR3, as DNA: TGTGCCAGCAGCTCCCGGGACAGGGACTACAATGAGCAGTTCTTC.

J is TRBJ1-2 and V is TRBV6-4; TRBD1 aligns across 8 bases. Germline trimming cut 10 bases from V and 8 bases from J; bases unmatched to any gene: 30. This CDR3 contains 19 residues. Germline CDR1 and CDR2: MRHNA and SNTAGT. As DNA, the CDR3 is TGTGCCATCCGCCTCGATGGGTCTGACGTCGGCAGGGGGCAAGGAGGCTACACCTTC. Its protein is CAIRLDGSDVGRGQGGYTF.

The genes are TRBV2 and TRBJ1-5; 8 bases are shared with TRBD1. With V trimmed by 4 bases and J by 11 bases, 7 bases remained unmatched. CDR1 is SNHLY, CDR2 FYNNEI, per germline. This CDR3 region has 13 residues. The CDR3 DNA reads TGTGCCAGCAGTGCGACAGGGGAAGGGACCCAGCATTTT. Translating it yields CASSATGEGTQHF.

The chain has TRBV5-1 and TRBJ2-4, with 10 bases aligning to TRBD1. CDR1 and CDR2 from the germline V gene are SGHRS and YFSETQ. The V segment lost 4 bases and the J segment 8 bases; nucleotides outside the gene matches: 0. The CDR3 length is 12 residues. DNA for the CDR3: TGCGCCAGCAGCGGGACAGGGGACATTCAGTACTTC. Translating gives CASSGTGDIQYF.

This chain joins TRBV7-9 and TRBJ2-5, with 9 bases matching TRBD1. CDR1 and CDR2 from the germline V gene are SEHNR and FQNEAQ (reference sequence). Trimming took 5 bases from V and 1 from J; bases not matched to a gene: 5. The CDR3 consists of 15 residues. The CDR3 region is CASSPGQGFQETQYF. In nucleotides, the CDR3 is TGTGCCAGCAGCCCGGGACAGGGTTTCCAAGAGACCCAGTACTTC.

The rearrangement links TRBV4-3 to TRBJ2-6, with 8 bases aligning to TRBD1. V was clipped by 3 bases and J by 0 bases; unmatched bases: 1. This CDR3 has 16 amino acids. CDR1 LGHNA and CDR2 YSLEER come from the germline V gene. The CDR3 DNA reads TGCGCCAGCAGCCATGGACAGGGCTCTGGGGCCAACGTCCTGACTTTC. It yields the protein CASSHGQGSGANVLTF.

This sequence joins TRBV27 and TRBJ2-7, with 7 bases that match TRBD2. Looked up from germline, CDR1 is MNHEY and CDR2 is SMNVEV (reference sequence). This CDR3 has 14 residues. V was pared by 7 bases and J by 7 bases, with 13 bases of the junction left unmatched. The CDR3 region has the DNA TGTGCCAGCACCCCGGGACTTCCGGGGGGAGAGCAGTACTTC. Translation gives CASTPGLPGGEQYF.

The rearrangement joins TRBV28 to TRBJ2-1, with no clear D. With 3 bases removed from V and 6 bases from J, the gap between germline ends came to 6 bases. The CDR3 is 12 residues long. The germline V gene has CDR1 MDHEN and CDR2 SYDVKM. The CDR3 protein is CASSFPLNEQFF. DNA for the CDR3: TGTGCCAGCAGTTTTCCCCTCAATGAGCAGTTCTTC.

The rearrangement joins TRBV7-2 to TRBJ2-5; D gene uncertain. V was clipped by 5 bases and J by 2 bases, with 18 bases between them. The CDR3 has 16 amino acids. The germline V gene encodes CDR1 SGHTA and CDR2 FQGNSA. The CDR3 DNA sequence: TGTGCCAGCAGCCTTGGAGCCTCAACCCAACAAGAGACCCAGTACTTC. It translates to CASSLGASTQQETQYF.

The rearrangement uses TRBV28 and TRBJ2-2, with D unresolved. The germline CDR1 and CDR2 sequences are MDHEN and SYDVKM. This CDR3 is 13 amino acids long. V was clipped by 3 bases and J by 1 base, with 3 bases between them. CDR3 DNA: TGTGCCAGCAGTTTTCAGAACACCGGGGAGCTGTTTTTT. It yields the protein CASSFQNTGELFF.

The chain combines TRBV19 with TRBJ2-7; D is ambiguous. Germline V gives CDR1 LNHDA, CDR2 SQIVND (reference sequence). V lost 3 bases, J lost 3 bases, and 12 bases lay in between. This CDR3 has 14 residues. The CDR3 nucleotides are TGTGCCAGTAGTATGGTCGCGGAAAACTACGAGCAGTACTTC. It specifies CASSMVAENYEQYF.

CDR3 DNA sequence: TGTGCCAGCAGCCTTGGGACTGGTAACTATGGCTACACCTTC. Its translation: CASSLGTGNYGYTF. The chain has TRBV5-4 and TRBJ1-2; weak D call: TRBD1 (5 bases). The CDR3 covers 14 residues. Germline lookup yields CDR1 SGHNT and CDR2 YYREEE (reference sequence). The V end lost 4 bases, the J end lost 1 base, and 11 bases lay between the germline ends.

This clone appeared once. The rearrangement uses TRBV11-2 and TRBJ1-5; D uncertain. Trimming stripped 0 bases from V and 9 bases from J, with 9 bases between. Germline CDR1 SGHAT, CDR2 FQNNGV. This CDR3 spans 13 amino acids. CDR3 DNA sequence: TGTGCCAGCAGCTTAGAACGACTGGGGCCCCAGCATTTT. Amino acids: CASSLERLGPQHF. Drawing the rest from reference TRBV11-2 and TRBJ1-5, the complete variable domain is EAGVAQSPRYKIIEKRQSVAFWCNPISGHATLYWYQQILGQGPKLLIQFQNNGVVDDSQLPKDRFSAERLKGVDSTLKIQPAKLEDSAVYLCASSLERLGPQHFGDGTRLSIL.

The chain uses TRBV7-8 and TRBJ1-2; D gene uncertain. V gave up 1 base and J gave up 8 bases, with 8 bases separating them. This CDR3 has 12 residues. The germline CDR1 and CDR2 sequences are SGHVS and FQNEAQ. In nucleotides, the CDR3 is TGTGCCAGCAGCTTAGGCTCGGGGGGCTACACCTTC. Protein product: CASSLGSGGYTF.

This chain connects TRBV2 to TRBJ2-3; 7 bases fit TRBD1. After removal of 6 bases from V and 6 bases from J, the junction contained 12 bases not matched to a gene. Germline CDR1 SNHLY, CDR2 FYNNEI. The CDR3 consists of 15 residues. The CDR3 nucleotides are TGTGCCAGCAGAGCATACGGACAGGAAGGTGATACGCAGTATTTT. The encoded protein is CASRAYGQEGDTQYF.

The chain is built from TRBV28 and TRBJ2-6; possibly TRBD1 for D (5 bases). The CDR3 runs 18 residues. CDR1 and CDR2 from the germline V gene are MDHEN and SYDVKM. Trimming took off 5 bases at V and 0 bases at J, with 17 bases between the two ends. CDR3 in DNA: TGTGCCAGCAGTGAAAGGGCCCACAGGTTCTCTGGGGCCAACGTCCTGACTTTC. It specifies CASSERAHRFSGANVLTF. Full variable domain (remainder filled in from reference TRBV28 and TRBJ2-6): DVKVTQSSRYLVKRTGEKVFLECVQDMDHENMFWYRQDPGLGLRLIYFSYDVKMKEKGDIPEGYSVSREKKERFSLILESASTNQTSMYLCASSERAHRFSGANVLTFGAGSRLTVL.

J is TRBJ1-1 and V is TRBV2; TRBD1 agrees at 11 bases. The V segment lost 8 bases and the J segment 4 bases; nucleotides outside the gene matches: 0. Germline V gives CDR1 SNHLY, CDR2 FYNNEI. This CDR3 has 12 amino acids. The CDR3 region has the DNA TGTGCCAGCGGGACAGGGGGCACTGAAGCTTTCTTT. It specifies CASGTGGTEAFF.

This chain joins TRBV7-9 and TRBJ1-5; a possible D gene is TRBD1 (6 bases). With 5 bases removed from V and 8 bases from J, the gap between germline ends came to 13 bases. The V gene's germline CDR1 is SEHNR and CDR2 FQNEAQ (reference sequence). The CDR3 spans 13 residues. DNA of the CDR3: TGTGCCAGCAGCCCCGGACAGTTCAAGCCCCAGCATTTT. Translation gives CASSPGQFKPQHF.

This sequence joins TRBV19 and TRBJ1-4; tentatively, D is TRBD1 (6 bases). Germline CDR1 and CDR2: LNHDA and SQIVND (reference sequence). The CDR3 covers 15 residues. V lost 10 bases and J lost 5, with 20 bases in between. CDR3 DNA sequence: TGTGCCACCTCCGGGGGGGGGCCAGTAAATGAAAAACTGTTTTTT. Protein product: CATSGGGPVNEKLFF.

The chain employs TRBV7-9 and TRBJ2-1; D gene unclear. The CDR3 length is 13 residues. The V gene lost 5 bases and the J gene lost 9 bases, with 14 bases spanning the gap. Germline CDR1 reads SEHNR; CDR2 reads FQNEAQ (reference sequence). The DNA of the CDR3 is TGTGCCAGCAGCCCCGCAGTCGCCAGTGAGCAGTTCTTC. Its protein product is CASSPAVASEQFF.

This chain joins TRBV19 and TRBJ2-7; TRBD2 might be the D (6 bases). The V gene's germline CDR1 is LNHDA and CDR2 SQIVND (reference sequence). Trimming took off 2 bases at V and 2 bases at J, with 13 bases between the two ends. This CDR3 spans 15 amino acids. CDR3 in DNA: TGTGCCAGTAGTATAATGGGTAGCGGCGCCTACGAGCAGTACTTC. Residues: CASSIMGSGAYEQYF.

The chain uses TRBV10-3 and TRBJ1-1, with 8 bases lining up with TRBD1. The CDR3 runs 14 residues. The germline CDR1 and CDR2 sequences are ENHRY and SYGVKD. Trimming took 8 bases from V and 0 from J; bases not matched to a gene: 5. The CDR3 loop reads CAIARQGMNTEAFF. The CDR3 DNA is TGTGCCATCGCCCGACAGGGGATGAACACTGAAGCTTTCTTT.

This sequence joins TRBV18 and TRBJ1-2; no definite D call. The germline CDR1 and CDR2 sequences are KGHSH and LQKENI. V was pared by 4 bases and J by 1 base, with 19 bases between. The CDR3 has 17 amino acids. CDR3 bases: TGTGCCAGCTCACTGGAGGCTCACAAGACGAGTAACTATGGCTACACCTTC. It codes for CASSLEAHKTSNYGYTF.

This clone was seen a handful of times. The chain links TRBV6-4 to TRBJ1-2; 7 nucleotides agree with TRBD1. Germline CDR1 and CDR2: MRHNA and SNTAGT. V lost 3 bases, J lost 9 bases, and 4 bases stayed unmatched. This CDR3 comprises 12 residues. CDR3 bases: TGTGCCAGCAGTGAGACAGGGAGGAGCTACACCTTC. It codes for CASSETGRSYTF.

The V gene is TRBV29-1, the J gene TRBJ2-3; no reliable D call. With 4 bases removed from V and 2 bases from J, the gap between germline ends came to 10 bases. Germline values: CDR1 SQVTM, CDR2 ANQGSEA. CDR3 size: 13 residues. The CDR3 DNA reads as TGCAGCGTTGGGCAAAATCCCACAGATACGCAGTATTTT. Translated, it gives CSVGQNPTDTQYF.